This T cell receptor beta chain was documented in a study of tumor and adjacent non-tumor tissue in lung cancer. Study-wide findings and caveats: Higher tumor TCR diversity was associated with shorter survival. TCR diversity was significantly greater in tumor than normal lung tissue. Top 100 clones took a larger repertoire share in normal lung.

As to this clonotype: What it binds is unknown.

The CDR3 is 15 residues long. Per the germline V gene, CDR1 is MNHNS and CDR2 is SASEGT. V lost 6 bases to trimming and J lost 3 bases; unmatched junction nucleotides: 5. No cell sorting was done before RNA was extracted from the tissue. More than 3 cm separated this lung sample from the edge of the tumor. Chemotherapy-naive patients with new lung cancer underwent thoracic surgery in China, August–late 2014. TCRbeta libraries were built with three rounds of nested PCR, modified from ARM-PCR. One entry per CDR3 protein, called by TCRdb with MiXCR from the multiplex PCR reads. Here the sample spans around 99,000 distinct CDR3 sequences, about 65% being singletons.

The chain uses TRBV6-1 and TRBJ1-6; 7 bases fit TRBD1. The specimen sequenced was distant non-tumor lung tissue. The TCR sequence derives from a man in his sixties with non-small cell lung cancer. CDR3 in DNA: TGTGCCAGCAGGGGGGACAGCCGCTATAATTCACCCCTCCACTTT. Encoded protein: CASRGDSRYNSPLHF.